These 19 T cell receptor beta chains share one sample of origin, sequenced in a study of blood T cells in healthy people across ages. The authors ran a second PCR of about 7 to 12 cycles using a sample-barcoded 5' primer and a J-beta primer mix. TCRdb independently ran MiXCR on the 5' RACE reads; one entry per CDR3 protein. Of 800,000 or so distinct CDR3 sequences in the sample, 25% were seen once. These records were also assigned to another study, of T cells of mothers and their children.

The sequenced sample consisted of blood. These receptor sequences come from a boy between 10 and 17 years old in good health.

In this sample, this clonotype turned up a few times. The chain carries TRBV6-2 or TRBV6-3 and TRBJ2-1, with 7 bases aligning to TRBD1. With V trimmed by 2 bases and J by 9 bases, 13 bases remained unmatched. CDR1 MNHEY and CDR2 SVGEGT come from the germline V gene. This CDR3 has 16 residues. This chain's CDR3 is CASSYLNPNRGREQFF. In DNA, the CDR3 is TGTGCCAGCAGTTACCTGAATCCCAATAGGGGGCGTGAGCAGTTCTTC.

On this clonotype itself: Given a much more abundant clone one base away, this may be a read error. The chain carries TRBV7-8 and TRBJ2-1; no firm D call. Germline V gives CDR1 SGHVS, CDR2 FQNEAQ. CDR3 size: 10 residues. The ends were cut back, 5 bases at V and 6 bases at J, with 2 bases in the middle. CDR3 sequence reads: CASSPNEQFF. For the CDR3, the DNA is TGTGCCAGCAGCCCCAATGAGCAGTTCTTC.

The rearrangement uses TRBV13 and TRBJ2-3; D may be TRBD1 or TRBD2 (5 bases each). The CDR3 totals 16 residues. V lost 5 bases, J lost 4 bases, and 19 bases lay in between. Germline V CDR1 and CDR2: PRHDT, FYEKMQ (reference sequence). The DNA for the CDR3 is TGTGCCAGCAGCCCCCCCAGGGCGGGTTCGGCAGATACGCAGTATTTT. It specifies CASSPPRAGSADTQYF.

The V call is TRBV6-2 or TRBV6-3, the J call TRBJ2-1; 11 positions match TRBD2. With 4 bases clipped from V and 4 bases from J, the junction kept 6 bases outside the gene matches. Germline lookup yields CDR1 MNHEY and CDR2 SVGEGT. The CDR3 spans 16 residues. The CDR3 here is CASSWASGGWYNEQFF. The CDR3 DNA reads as TGTGCCAGCAGTTGGGCTAGCGGGGGGTGGTACAATGAGCAGTTCTTC.

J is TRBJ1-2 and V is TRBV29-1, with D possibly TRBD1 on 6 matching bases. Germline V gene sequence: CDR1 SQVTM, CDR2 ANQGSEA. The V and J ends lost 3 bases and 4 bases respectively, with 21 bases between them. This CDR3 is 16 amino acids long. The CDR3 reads CSVEEGAYRATYGYTF. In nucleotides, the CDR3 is TGCAGCGTTGAGGAAGGGGCATACAGGGCTACCTATGGCTACACCTTC.

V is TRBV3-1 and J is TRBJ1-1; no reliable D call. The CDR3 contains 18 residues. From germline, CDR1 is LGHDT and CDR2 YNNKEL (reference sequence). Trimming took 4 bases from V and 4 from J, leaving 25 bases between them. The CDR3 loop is CASSRNLFVAGRSTEAFF. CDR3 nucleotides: TGTGCCAGCAGCCGAAATCTTTTCGTGGCGGGGAGGAGCACTGAAGCTTTCTTT.

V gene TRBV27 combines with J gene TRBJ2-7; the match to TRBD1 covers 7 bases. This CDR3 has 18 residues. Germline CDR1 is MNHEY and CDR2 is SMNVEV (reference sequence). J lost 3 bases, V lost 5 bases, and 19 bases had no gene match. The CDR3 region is CASSPGLRQGSSDYEQYF. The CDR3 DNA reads TGTGCCAGCAGTCCCGGTTTAAGACAGGGCTCAAGTGACTACGAGCAGTACTTC.

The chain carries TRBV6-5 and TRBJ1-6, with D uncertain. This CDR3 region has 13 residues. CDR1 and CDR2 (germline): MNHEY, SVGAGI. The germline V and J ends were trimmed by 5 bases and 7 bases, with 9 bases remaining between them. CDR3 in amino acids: CASSRSANSPLHF. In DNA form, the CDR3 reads TGTGCCAGCAGTAGATCCGCAAATTCACCCCTCCACTTT.

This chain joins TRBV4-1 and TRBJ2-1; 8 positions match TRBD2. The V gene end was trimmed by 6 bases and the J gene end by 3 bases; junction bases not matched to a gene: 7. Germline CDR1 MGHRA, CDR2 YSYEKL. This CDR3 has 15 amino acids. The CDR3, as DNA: TGCGCCAGCAGTAGAGCGGGAGTTCTCTACAATGAGCAGTTCTTC. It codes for CASSRAGVLYNEQFF.

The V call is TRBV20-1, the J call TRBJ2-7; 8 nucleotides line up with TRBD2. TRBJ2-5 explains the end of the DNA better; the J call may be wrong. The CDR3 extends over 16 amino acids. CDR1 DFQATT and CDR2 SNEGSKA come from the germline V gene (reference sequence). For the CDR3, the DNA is TGCAGTGCTCCCGCCCCGGGACTAGTGGGCCAAGAGACCCAGTACTTC. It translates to CSAPAPGLVGQETQYF.

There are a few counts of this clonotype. The CDR3 DNA sequence: TGTGCCAGCAGCTTAGGCGGGAAAACAACTAATGAAAAACTGTTTTTT. The encoded protein is CASSLGGKTTNEKLFF. The chain is built from TRBV7-9 and TRBJ1-4; the D is unclear. Per germline, CDR1 SEHNR and CDR2 FQNEAQ (reference sequence). This CDR3 spans 16 amino acids. Trimming cost V 1 base and J 0 bases, with 9 bases left between them.

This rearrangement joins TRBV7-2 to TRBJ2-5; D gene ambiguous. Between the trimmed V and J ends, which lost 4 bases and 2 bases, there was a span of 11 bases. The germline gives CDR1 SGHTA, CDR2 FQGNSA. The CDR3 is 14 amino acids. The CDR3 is CASSSRTPQETQYF. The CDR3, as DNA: TGTGCCAGCAGCTCTCGGACGCCGCAAGAGACCCAGTACTTC.

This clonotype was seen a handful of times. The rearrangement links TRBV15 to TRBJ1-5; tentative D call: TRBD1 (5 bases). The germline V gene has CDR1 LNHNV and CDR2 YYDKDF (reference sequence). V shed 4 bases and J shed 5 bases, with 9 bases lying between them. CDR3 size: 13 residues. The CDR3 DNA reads TGTGCCACCAGCAAGACAGATTATCAGCCCCAGCATTTT. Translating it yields CATSKTDYQPQHF.

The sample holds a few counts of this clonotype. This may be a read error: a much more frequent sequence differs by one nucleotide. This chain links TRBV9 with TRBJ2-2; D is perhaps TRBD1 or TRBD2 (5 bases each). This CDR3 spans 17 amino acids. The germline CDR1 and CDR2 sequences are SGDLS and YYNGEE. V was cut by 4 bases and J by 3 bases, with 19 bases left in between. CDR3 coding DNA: TGTGCCAGCAGCTCACCATCAGTACAGGAGGACACCGGGGAGCTGTTTTTT. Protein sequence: CASSSPSVQEDTGELFF.

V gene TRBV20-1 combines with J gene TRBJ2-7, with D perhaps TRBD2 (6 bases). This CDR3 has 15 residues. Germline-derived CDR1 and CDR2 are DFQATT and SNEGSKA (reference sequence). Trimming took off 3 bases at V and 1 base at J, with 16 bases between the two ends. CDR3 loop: CSARDERDFSYEQYF. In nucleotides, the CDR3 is TGCAGTGCTAGGGACGAACGGGACTTTTCCTACGAGCAGTACTTC.

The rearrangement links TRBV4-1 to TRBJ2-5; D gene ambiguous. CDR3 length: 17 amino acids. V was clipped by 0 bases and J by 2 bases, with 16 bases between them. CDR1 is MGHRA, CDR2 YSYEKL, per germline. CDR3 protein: CASSQDWQQKTQETQYF. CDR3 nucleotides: TGCGCCAGCAGCCAAGATTGGCAGCAGAAAACTCAAGAGACCCAGTACTTC.

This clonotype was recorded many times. In nucleotides, the CDR3 is TGTGCCAGCAGCTTAGAAGCGCCCTGGGTAGAGACCCAGTACTTC. Protein product: CASSLEAPWVETQYF. The gene calls are TRBV7-2 and TRBJ2-5; D remains ambiguous. The CDR3 totals 15 residues. Deletions cut 1 base from V and 4 bases from J, with 13 bases between. CDR1 is SGHTA and CDR2 is FQGNSA in the germline V gene.

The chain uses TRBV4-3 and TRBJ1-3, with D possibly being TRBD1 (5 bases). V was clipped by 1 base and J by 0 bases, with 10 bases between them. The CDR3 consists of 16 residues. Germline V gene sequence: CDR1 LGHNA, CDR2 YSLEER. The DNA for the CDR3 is TGCGCCAGCAGCCAAGCCCGCCAGGGCTCTGGAAACACCATATATTTT. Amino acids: CASSQARQGSGNTIYF.

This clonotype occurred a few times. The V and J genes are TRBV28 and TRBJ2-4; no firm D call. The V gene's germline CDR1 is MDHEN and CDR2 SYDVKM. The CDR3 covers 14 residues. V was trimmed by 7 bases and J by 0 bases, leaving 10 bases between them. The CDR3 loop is CASKNSLAKNIQYF. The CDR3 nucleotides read TGTGCCAGCAAGAATAGTCTAGCCAAAAACATTCAGTACTTC.